Sequencing of this T cell receptor beta chain was carried out in a study of blood T cell repertoires in COVID-19. At the level of the study: Researchers got acute and convalescent COVID-19 samples from the United States, Italy and Spain. PBMCs, B-cell-depleted T cells, or T cells provided the cDNA or gDNA that made up the material.

CDR3 size: 16 residues. Per the germline V gene, CDR1 is SEHNR and CDR2 is FQNEAQ (reference sequence). With 5 bases removed from V and 0 bases from J, the gap between germline ends came to 14 bases. In the original processing: Estimation of nucleated cell counts relied on the amplification of reference gene primers. TCRdb's table, derived via immunoSEQ multiplex PCR, lists solely in-frame clones and lacks some. That table furnishes V, J and clone size, whereas the DNA furnished D and trimming. The sample has 45,000 to 55,000 clones, 83% seen once; the top ten hold roughly 5%. The receptor was isolated from a human donor in a cohort sampled during active COVID-19. Sequencing input: peripheral blood. The V gene is TRBV7-9, the J gene TRBJ2-4; weak D call: TRBD2 (6 bases). CDR3 nucleotides: TGTGCCAGCAGCCATTATAGCGGTGTAGCCAAAAACATTCAGTACTTC. Amino acid sequence: CASSHYSGVAKNIQYF.